This TCR beta chain was recovered during a study of blood T cell repertoires in COVID-19. This CDR3 spans 17 amino acids. Germline CDR1 SGHDT, CDR2 YYEEEE. Trimming removed 9 bases from V and 0 bases from J, with 24 bases in between. In the original workflow: Reference gene primers were amplified, and this amplification served to estimate nucleated cell counts. Generated by immunoSEQ multiplex PCR, the TCRdb table keeps only in-frame clones and is missing some. The V and J calls and clone size were taken over from that table, and D and trimming were inferred from the DNA. The data show about 74,000 clones, with around 87% seen just once and roughly 30% held by the top ten.

This chain connects TRBV5-6 to TRBJ1-1; the D gene is possibly TRBD1 (5 bases). What was sequenced was peripheral blood. This clonotype was obtained from an elderly woman with active or convalescent COVID-19. CDR3 amino acids: CATSPDRHHGMNTEAFF. The CDR3 DNA follows: TGTGCCACCTCGCCAGACAGACACCACGGTATGAACACTGAAGCTTTCTTT.